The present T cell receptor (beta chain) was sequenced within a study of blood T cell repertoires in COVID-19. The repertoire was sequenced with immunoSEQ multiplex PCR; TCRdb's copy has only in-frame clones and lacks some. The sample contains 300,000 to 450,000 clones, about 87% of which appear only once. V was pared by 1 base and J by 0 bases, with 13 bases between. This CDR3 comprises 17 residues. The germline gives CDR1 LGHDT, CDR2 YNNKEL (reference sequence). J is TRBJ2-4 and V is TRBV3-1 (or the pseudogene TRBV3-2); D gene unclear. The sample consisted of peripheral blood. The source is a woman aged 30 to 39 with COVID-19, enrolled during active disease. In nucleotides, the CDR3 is TGTGCCAGCAGCCAAGGTGCTAGACTGAAAGCCAAAAACATTCAGTACTTC. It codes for CASSQGARLKAKNIQYF.